These T cell receptor beta chains were read from a single sample in a study of T cell responses to AZD1222 COVID-19 vaccine. TCRdb's table, derived via immunoSEQ multiplex PCR, lists solely in-frame clones and lacks some. The sample lists some 20,000 clones, approximately 81% occurring once. The sample here was peripheral blood, taken 28 days after the second AZD1222 dose. These receptors came from an adult who received the AZD1222 COVID-19 vaccine. Each CDR3 is given with its conserved first and last residue. Fields, in order: J gene, D gene, V gene, CDR3 protein. D genes are given only for firm matches.

J gene: TRBJ1-2; D gene: -; V gene: TRBV29-1; CDR3 protein: CSVSPRMSGGYTF
J gene: TRBJ1-4; D gene: -; V gene: TRBV2; CDR3 protein: CASSRDLLEKLFF
J gene: TRBJ2-2; D gene: -; V gene: TRBV7-3; CDR3 protein: CASSLTVSGELFF
J gene: TRBJ2-7; D gene: -; V gene: TRBV7-7; CDR3 protein: CASSLSRGAYEQYF
J gene: TRBJ1-2; D gene: TRBD1; V gene: TRBV29-1; CDR3 protein: CSVLWGQGEGYTF
J gene: TRBJ1-1; D gene: TRBD1; V gene: TRBV27; CDR3 protein: CASSLDRGNTEAFF
J gene: TRBJ2-5; D gene: -; V gene: TRBV21-1; CDR3 protein: CASSKDDQETQYF
J gene: TRBJ1-6; D gene: TRBD1; V gene: TRBV3-1/TRBV3-2; CDR3 protein: CASGTDSYNSPLHF
J gene: TRBJ2-7; D gene: -; V gene: TRBV11-2; CDR3 protein: CASSLGGDPSTPYEQYF
J gene: TRBJ1-1; D gene: TRBD1; V gene: TRBV14; CDR3 protein: CASSPPGTGIRAFF
J gene: TRBJ2-1; D gene: TRBD2; V gene: TRBV5-4; CDR3 protein: CASSLGLAGDNEQFF
J gene: TRBJ2-2; D gene: TRBD2; V gene: TRBV19; CDR3 protein: CASRSAGVAGELFF
J gene: TRBJ1-2; D gene: -; V gene: TRBV4-3; CDR3 protein: CASSQVVSVLGNYGYTF
J gene: TRBJ2-7; D gene: -; V gene: TRBV7-2; CDR3 protein: CASSLSVADARDEQYF
J gene: TRBJ1-4; D gene: TRBD1; V gene: TRBV5-1; CDR3 protein: CASSLGTGASEKLFF
J gene: TRBJ2-7; D gene: -; V gene: TRBV10-2; CDR3 protein: CASRSGDRLYEQYF
J gene: TRBJ1-6; D gene: TRBD1; V gene: TRBV19; CDR3 protein: CASSILRDRKDSPLHF
J gene: TRBJ2-2; D gene: -; V gene: TRBV27; CDR3 protein: CASGSLGANTGELFF
J gene: TRBJ1-4; D gene: -; V gene: TRBV18; CDR3 protein: CASSPNMATNEKLFF
J gene: TRBJ2-6; D gene: -; V gene: TRBV29-1; CDR3 protein: CSVSLRAVSGANVLTF
J gene: TRBJ2-7; D gene: TRBD2; V gene: TRBV11-2; CDR3 protein: CASSLTSGASYEQYF
J gene: TRBJ2-7; D gene: -; V gene: TRBV7-8; CDR3 protein: CASSPPVGQWGEQYF
J gene: TRBJ2-5; D gene: -; V gene: TRBV27; CDR3 protein: CASRPPGVARETQYF
J gene: TRBJ1-2; D gene: -; V gene: TRBV3-1/TRBV3-2; CDR3 protein: CASSQDFQGRIYGYTF
J gene: TRBJ1-4; D gene: TRBD1; V gene: TRBV28; CDR3 protein: CASSLNRGLAGKLFF
J gene: TRBJ2-3; D gene: -; V gene: TRBV4-2; CDR3 protein: CASSQEKEEASPDTQYF